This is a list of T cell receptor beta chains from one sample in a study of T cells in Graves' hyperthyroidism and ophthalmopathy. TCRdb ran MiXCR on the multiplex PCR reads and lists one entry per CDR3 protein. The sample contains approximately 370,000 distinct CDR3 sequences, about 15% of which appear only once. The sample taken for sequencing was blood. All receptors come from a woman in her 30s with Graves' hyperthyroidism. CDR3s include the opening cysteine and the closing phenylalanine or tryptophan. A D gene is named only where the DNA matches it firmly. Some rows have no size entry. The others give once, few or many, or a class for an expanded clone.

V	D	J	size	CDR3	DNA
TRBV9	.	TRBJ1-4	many	CASSVNPTDEKLFF	TGTGCCAGCAGCGTAAATCCGACGGATGAAAAACTGTTTTTT
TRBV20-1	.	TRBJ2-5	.	CSARELGLRETQYF	TGCAGTGCTAGAGAGCTAGGTTTGCGAGAGACCCAGTACTTC
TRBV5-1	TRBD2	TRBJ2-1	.	CASSSTSGTLNEQFF	TGCGCCAGCAGCTCGACTAGCGGGACGTTGAATGAGCAGTTCTTC
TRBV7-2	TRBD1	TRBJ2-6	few	CASSLATGVNSGANVLTF	TGTGCCAGCAGCTTAGCCACAGGGGTAAACTCTGGGGCCAACGTCCTGACTTTC
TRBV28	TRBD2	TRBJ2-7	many	CASSPTGLAGIYEQYF	TGTGCCAGCAGTCCGACAGGACTAGCGGGGATATACGAGCAGTACTTC
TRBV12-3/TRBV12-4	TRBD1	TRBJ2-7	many	CASSPRQGLGYEQYF	TGTGCCAGCAGTCCTCGACAGGGGCTGGGGTACGAGCAGTACTTC
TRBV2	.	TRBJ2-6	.	CASSEEFSSLGTF	TGTGCCAGCAGTGAGGAGTTTAGCAGCTTAGGTACTTTC
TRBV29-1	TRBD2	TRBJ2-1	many	CSATSGSWNEQFF	TGCAGCGCCACTAGCGGGAGTTGGAATGAGCAGTTCTTC
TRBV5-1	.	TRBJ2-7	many	CASRASYEQYF	TGCGCCAGCAGGGCCTCCTACGAGCAGTACTTC
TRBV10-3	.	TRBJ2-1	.	CAISPQGAGGYNEQFF	TGTGCCATCAGTCCACAGGGGGCGGGGGGGTACAATGAGCAGTTCTTC
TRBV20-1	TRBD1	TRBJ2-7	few	CSAREGSGQAYEQYF	TGCAGTGCTAGAGAGGGTTCGGGACAGGCCTACGAGCAGTACTTC
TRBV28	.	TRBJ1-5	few	CASSGLGVDQPQHF	TGTGCCAGCAGCGGGTTAGGGGTAGACCAGCCCCAGCATTTT
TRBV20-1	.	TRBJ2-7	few	CSATNLRDSSSYEQYF	TGCAGTGCTACAAACTTGCGGGACAGTAGCTCCTACGAGCAGTACTTC
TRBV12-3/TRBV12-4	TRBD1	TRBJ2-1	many	CASSHVPGQGSGEQFF	TGTGCCAGCAGTCACGTTCCGGGACAGGGGTCTGGTGAGCAGTTCTTC